One and the same sample provided the 23 T cell receptor beta chains below, sequenced in a study of CD8+CD57+ T cells in acquired aplastic anemia. Genomic DNA served as template for TCR beta VDJ and CDR3 profiling. TCRdb recomputed calls from the reads with MiXCR, one row per CDR3 protein. The repertoire includes around 51,000 distinct CDR3 sequences, over 60% of them detected once, and 34% sits in the top ten. The material sequenced was sorted CD4+, CD8+, or CD8+CD57+ T cells (not recorded which) from PBMCs. These TCRs come from a human donor in good health, serving as a control.

This sequence joins TRBV19 and TRBJ1-5, with TRBD1 matching 7 bases. With 3 bases clipped from V and 0 bases from J, the junction kept 8 bases outside the gene matches. CDR3 length: 17 amino acids. CDR1 and CDR2 from the germline V gene are LNHDA and SQIVND (reference sequence). In DNA, the CDR3 is TGTGCCAGTAGTATTAGGGGGACAGATTATAGCAATCAGCCCCAGCATTTT. Its protein is CASSIRGTDYSNQPQHF.

The rearrangement links TRBV20-1 to TRBJ1-2; maybe TRBD1 (6 bases). Looked up from germline, CDR1 is DFQATT and CDR2 is SNEGSKA (reference sequence). V gave up 2 bases and J gave up 7 bases, with 17 bases separating them. The CDR3 has 14 residues. The CDR3 nucleotides are TGCAGTGCTAGACGGGGTCAGGGGCCGGTTGGCTACACCTTC. Amino acid sequence: CSARRGQGPVGYTF.

This clonotype appeared once. Because it lacks the conserved phenylalanine or tryptophan at the end, this CDR3 is likely a read error. The limits of the CDR3 on the DNA are not certain, so only TCRdb's listed CDR3 is given. This chain joins TRBV7-3 and TRBJ2-5. The CDR3 has 9 residues if both end residues are counted. CDR1 is SGHTA, CDR2 FQGTGA, per germline. The CDR3 protein is CASSVFGNN.

V gene TRBV12-3 or TRBV12-4 combines with J gene TRBJ1-4; 8 nucleotides align to TRBD1. This CDR3 spans 16 amino acids. V was pared by 5 bases and J by 8 bases, with 13 bases of the junction left unmatched. CDR3 sequence (DNA): TGTGCCAGCAGTAGTCGACGGGACACAGGGGGGGAAAAACTGTTTTTT. Its protein product is CASSSRRDTGGEKLFF.

The chain carries TRBV5-1 and TRBJ2-3; D remains unclear. Trimming took off 4 bases at V and 8 bases at J, with 17 bases between the two ends. Germline V gene data show CDR1 as SGHRS and CDR2 as YFSETQ. The CDR3 consists of 14 residues. The CDR3 protein is CASSPTIGRSTQYF. Written as DNA, the CDR3 is TGCGCCAGCAGCCCCACGATAGGAAGAAGTACGCAGTATTTT.

Notes on this clonotype: An end of the junction differs from the germline gene, which may be a read error. This rearrangement joins TRBV29-1 to TRBJ1-5, with a possible D match to TRBD1 (6 bases). CDR3 length: 12 amino acids. Germline CDR1 reads SQVTM; CDR2 reads ANQGSEA. This chain's CDR3 is CSVGQRNRPQHF. The DNA of the CDR3 is TGCAGCGTCGGACAGAGAAATCGGCCCCAGCATTTT.

V gene TRBV9 combines with J gene TRBJ1-6; maybe TRBD1 (5 bases). V gave up 0 bases and J gave up 6 bases, with 10 bases separating them. The germline V gene encodes CDR1 SGDLS and CDR2 YYNGEE. The CDR3 extends over 15 amino acids. The DNA for the CDR3 is TGTGCCAGCAGCGTAGTTGGGACCCCTAATTCACCCCTCCACTTT. This gives the protein CASSVVGTPNSPLHF.

The count of this clonotype is one. This sequence joins TRBV6-2 or TRBV6-3 and TRBJ2-3; D might be TRBD1 or TRBD2, each matching 6 bases. From germline, CDR1 is MNHEY and CDR2 SVGEGT. This CDR3 comprises 16 residues. The ends were cut back, 5 bases at V and 2 bases at J, with 17 bases in the middle. CDR3 protein: CASSLGRGPITDTQYF. DNA of the CDR3: TGTGCCAGCAGTCTAGGACGGGGGCCCATCACAGATACGCAGTATTTT.

The rearrangement uses TRBV20-1 and TRBJ1-6; D is ambiguous. The germline gives CDR1 DFQATT, CDR2 SNEGSKA (reference sequence). The CDR3 consists of 14 residues. The V and J ends lost 1 base and 7 bases respectively, with 11 bases between them. The chain's CDR3 is CSARARVRNSPLHF. The CDR3 nucleotides are TGCAGTGCTAGAGCAAGAGTCCGCAATTCACCCCTCCACTTT.

The chain combines TRBV25-1 with TRBJ1-2; a weak D match, TRBD1 (5 bases). Germline V lookup: CDR1 MGHDK, CDR2 SYGVNS. The ends were cut back, 6 bases at V and 8 bases at J, with 13 bases in the middle. The CDR3 loop spans 12 amino acids. CDR3 sequence (DNA): TGTGCCAGCAGAAGGGACGAAGGAGGCTACACCTTC. Amino acids: CASRRDEGGYTF.

This chain joins TRBV29-1 and TRBJ2-1, with 12 bases identical to TRBD2. CDR1 and CDR2 (germline): SQVTM, ANQGSEA. The CDR3 spans 13 residues. Unmatched junction bases numbered 12, after V lost 6 bases and J lost 15 bases. Written as DNA, the CDR3 is TGCAGCGTCCTACAACTAGCGGGGGGCGGTGCGTTCTTC. Translating it yields CSVLQLAGGGAFF.

The rearrangement links TRBV24-1 to TRBJ2-1, with 7 bases lining up with TRBD1. This CDR3 spans 15 amino acids. Looked up from germline, CDR1 is KGHDR and CDR2 is SFDVKD. V lost 4 bases to trimming and J lost 5 bases; unmatched junction nucleotides: 7. The CDR3 loop reads CATSETGTDDNEQFF. The CDR3 coding sequence is TGTGCCACCAGTGAGACCGGGACAGACGACAATGAGCAGTTCTTC.

The genes are TRBV10-1 and TRBJ2-5, with D perhaps assigned TRBD1 or TRBD2 (5 bases each). Trimming took off 8 bases at V and 4 bases at J, with 14 bases between the two ends. The CDR3 consists of 13 residues. The germline V gene encodes CDR1 WNHNN and CDR2 SYGVQD (reference sequence). The DNA for the CDR3 is TGCGCCAGCTCCCGGGACCTCGGAGAGACCCAGTACTTC. It yields the protein CASSRDLGETQYF.

This clonotype was seen a handful of times. The chain carries TRBV15 and TRBJ2-7; D may match TRBD1 or TRBD2 (6 bases each). The germline V gene has CDR1 LNHNV and CDR2 YYDKDF (reference sequence). This CDR3 comprises 15 residues. The V gene lost 0 bases and the J gene lost 6 bases, with 15 bases spanning the gap. The CDR3 here is CATSRDYAEGGEQYF. In nucleotides, the CDR3 is TGTGCCACCAGCAGAGACTACGCGGAGGGGGGCGAGCAGTACTTC. Based on the CDR3 plus reference TRBV15 and TRBJ2-7, the full variable domain is DAMVIQNPRYQVTQFGKPVTLSCSQTLNHNVMYWYQQKSSQAPKLLFHYYDKDFNNEADTPDNFQSRRPNTSFCFLDIRSPGLGDTAMYLCATSRDYAEGGEQYFGPGTRLTVT.

The V and J genes are TRBV14 and TRBJ2-3; D is uncertain. There are 15 residues in the CDR3. The germline V gene has CDR1 SGHDN and CDR2 FVKESK. V was cut by 2 bases and J by 3 bases, with 12 bases left in between. CDR3 amino acids: CASSQTGLGTDTQYF. For the CDR3, the DNA is TGTGCCAGCAGCCAAACGGGTCTAGGGACAGATACGCAGTATTTT.

This clonotype came up many times. This chain uses TRBV15 with TRBJ1-3; 9 nucleotides line up with TRBD1. The CDR3 has 15 amino acids. The V segment lost 4 bases and the J segment 4 bases; nucleotides outside the gene matches: 5. The germline gives CDR1 LNHNV, CDR2 YYDKDF (reference sequence). The CDR3 nucleotides are TGTGCCACCAGCATCGACGGGACAGGGGGAAACACCATATATTTT. Translated, it gives CATSIDGTGGNTIYF.

This clonotype turned up a few times. V usage is TRBV2 and J usage is TRBJ1-5; D is unclear. CDR1 and CDR2 (germline): SNHLY, FYNNEI. CDR3 length: 11 amino acids. V lost 2 bases and J 16 bases, leaving 12 bases between the germline ends. The CDR3 here is CASSEFTPLHF. As DNA, the CDR3 is TGTGCCAGCAGTGAATTTACGCCCTTACATTTT. Variable domain in full (rest from reference TRBV2 and TRBJ1-5): EPEVTQTPSHQVTQMGQEVILRCVPISNHLYFYWYRQILGQKVEFLVSFYNNEISEKSEIFDDQFSVERPDGSNFTLKIRSTKLEDSAMYFCASSEFTPLHFGDGTRLSIL.

This clonotype was observed once. This CDR3 is CASSLGWQGDNSPLHF. The CDR3 DNA reads TGTGCCAGCAGCTTAGGTTGGCAGGGGGATAATTCACCCCTCCACTTT. The chain carries TRBV13 and TRBJ1-6, with 7 bases identical to TRBD1. The CDR3 has 16 residues. The V segment lost 0 bases and the J segment 5 bases; nucleotides outside the gene matches: 4. The V gene's germline CDR1 is PRHDT and CDR2 FYEKMQ (reference sequence).

In nucleotides, the CDR3 is TGTGCCAGCAGCTCAGACAGGGATAATTCACCCCTCCACTTT. It is translated as CASSSDRDNSPLHF. The V call is TRBV7-9, the J call TRBJ1-6, with 7 bases that match TRBD1. CDR1 is SEHNR, CDR2 FQNEAQ, per germline (reference sequence). This CDR3 has 14 amino acids. J was trimmed by 5 bases and V by 4 bases; bases with no gene match: 2.

The CDR3 reads CASSVLGGMYGYTF. The CDR3 DNA reads as TGTGCCAGCAGCGTACTAGGGGGAATGTATGGCTACACCTTC. J is TRBJ1-2 and V is TRBV9, with D tentatively TRBD1 (6 bases). This CDR3 region has 14 residues. The germline V gene has CDR1 SGDLS and CDR2 YYNGEE. V was trimmed by 1 base and J by 5 bases, leaving 12 bases between them.

This chain links TRBV6-1 with TRBJ2-1; 7 bases map to TRBD1. This CDR3 contains 16 residues. V dropped 5 bases and J dropped 1; count of bases not matched to a gene: 8. Germline values: CDR1 MNHNS, CDR2 SASEGT. CDR3 coding DNA: TGTGCCAGCAGTCTACCCGGGACAGCGTCCTACAATGAGCAGTTCTTC. Translation: CASSLPGTASYNEQFF.

The chain has TRBV7-8 and TRBJ2-7; TRBD1 matches at 8 bases. V trimming: 4 bases; J trimming: 6 bases; junction bases outside the gene matches: 14. The CDR3 has 16 amino acids. Per the germline V gene, CDR1 is SGHVS and CDR2 is FQNEAQ. DNA for the CDR3: TGTGCCAGCAGCTCCGCCGAAACAGGGGGAGGTCTCGAGCAGTACTTC. It yields the protein CASSSAETGGGLEQYF.

About this clonotype: A junction boundary mismatches the germline segment, possibly from a read error. The V call is TRBV7-7, the J call TRBJ2-1; D remains unclear. This CDR3 region has 12 residues. Germline CDR1 SSHAT, CDR2 FNYEAQ (reference sequence). The CDR3 protein is CASSLGNNEQFF. CDR3 nucleotide sequence: TGTGCTAGCAGCTTGGGGAACAATGAGCAGTTCTTC.